This note documents a single T cell receptor (beta chain) sequence. Its specificity is not known. CDR3 length: 14 amino acids. The V gene's germline CDR1 is SSHAT and CDR2 FNYEAQ (reference sequence). V shed 5 bases and J shed 0 bases, with 8 bases lying between them. This sample was included in a study of cytomegalovirus exposure and HLA in healthy donors. The study's findings and limits: Overall, approximately 150 TCR beta chains were annotated as cytomegalovirus-associated.

Healthy bone marrow donors made up the donors. PCR primers comprised 60 Vbeta and 13 Jbeta primers. The table came from immunoSEQ multiplex PCR; TCRdb's copy has only in-frame clones and leaves some out. The data show roughly 57,000 clones, and the top ten clones hold around 12%. The sequencing sample was made of PBMCs. This chain connects TRBV7-7 to TRBJ1-3; D gene unclear. The origin of this receptor is a young man in good health and CMV-seropositive. The CDR3 is CASSPGVSGNTIYF. Written as DNA, the CDR3 is TGTGCCAGCAGCCCCGGGGTCTCTGGAAACACCATATATTTT.